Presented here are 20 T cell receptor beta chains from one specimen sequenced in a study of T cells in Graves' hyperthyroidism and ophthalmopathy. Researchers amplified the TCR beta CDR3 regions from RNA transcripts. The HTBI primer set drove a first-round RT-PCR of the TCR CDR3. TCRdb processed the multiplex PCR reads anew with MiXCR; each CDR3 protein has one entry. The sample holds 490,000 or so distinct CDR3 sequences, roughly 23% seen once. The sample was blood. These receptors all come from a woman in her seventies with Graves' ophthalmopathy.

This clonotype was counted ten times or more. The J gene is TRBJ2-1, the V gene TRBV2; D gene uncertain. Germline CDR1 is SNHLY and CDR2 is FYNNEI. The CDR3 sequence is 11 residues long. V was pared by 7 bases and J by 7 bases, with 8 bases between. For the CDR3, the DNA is TGTGCCAGCACCAAGAGGAATGAGCAGTTCTTC. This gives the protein CASTKRNEQFF. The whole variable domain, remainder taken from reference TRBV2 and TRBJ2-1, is EPEVTQTPSHQVTQMGQEVILRCVPISNHLYFYWYRQILGQKVEFLVSFYNNEISEKSEIFDDQFSVERPDGSNFTLKIRSTKLEDSAMYFCASTKRNEQFFGPGTRLTVL.

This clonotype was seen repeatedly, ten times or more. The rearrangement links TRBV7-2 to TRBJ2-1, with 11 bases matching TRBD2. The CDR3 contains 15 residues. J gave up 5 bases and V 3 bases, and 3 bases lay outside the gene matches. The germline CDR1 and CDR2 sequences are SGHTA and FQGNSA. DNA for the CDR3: TGTGCCAGCAGCTTCTCGGGACTAGCGGACAATGAGCAGTTCTTC. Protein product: CASSFSGLADNEQFF.

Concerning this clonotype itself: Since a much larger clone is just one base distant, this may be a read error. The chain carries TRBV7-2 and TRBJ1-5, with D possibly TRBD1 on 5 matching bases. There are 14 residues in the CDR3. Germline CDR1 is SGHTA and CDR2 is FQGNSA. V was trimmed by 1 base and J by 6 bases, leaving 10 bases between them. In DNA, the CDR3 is TGTGCCAGCAGCTTAGGCGAGGGGTCTCAGCCCCAGCATTTT. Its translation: CASSLGEGSQPQHF.

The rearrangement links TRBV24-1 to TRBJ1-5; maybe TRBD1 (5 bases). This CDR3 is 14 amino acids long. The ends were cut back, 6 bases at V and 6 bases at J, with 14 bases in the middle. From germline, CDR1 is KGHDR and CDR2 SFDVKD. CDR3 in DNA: TGTGCCACCAGTAATGGAGGCAGGGCTCAGCCCCAGCATTTT. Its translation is CATSNGGRAQPQHF.

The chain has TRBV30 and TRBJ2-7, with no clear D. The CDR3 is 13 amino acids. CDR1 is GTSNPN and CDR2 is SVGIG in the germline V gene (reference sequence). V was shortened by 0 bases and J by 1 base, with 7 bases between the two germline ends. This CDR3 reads CAWSVGISYEQYF. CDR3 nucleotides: TGTGCCTGGAGTGTTGGGATTTCCTACGAGCAGTACTTC.

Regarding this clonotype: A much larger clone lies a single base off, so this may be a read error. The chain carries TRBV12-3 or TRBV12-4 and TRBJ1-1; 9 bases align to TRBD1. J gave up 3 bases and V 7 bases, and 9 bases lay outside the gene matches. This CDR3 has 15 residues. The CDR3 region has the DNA TGTGCCAGCAAGCCCGGGACAGGGAGCTACACTGAAGCTTTCTTT. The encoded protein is CASKPGTGSYTEAFF.

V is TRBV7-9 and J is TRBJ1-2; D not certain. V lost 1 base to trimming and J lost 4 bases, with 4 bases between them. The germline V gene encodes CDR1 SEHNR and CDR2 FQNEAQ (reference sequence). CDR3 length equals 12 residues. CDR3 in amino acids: CASSLDIYGYTF. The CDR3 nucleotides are TGTGCCAGCAGCTTAGACATCTATGGCTACACCTTC.

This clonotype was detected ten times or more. The CDR3 sequence: CASSLGGVTSYEQYF. The CDR3 coding sequence is TGTGCCAGCAGCTTAGGAGGGGTAACCTCCTACGAGCAGTACTTC. V and J are TRBV11-2 and TRBJ2-7; perhaps D is TRBD1 or TRBD2 (5 bases each). Germline V CDR1 and CDR2: SGHAT, FQNNGV. This CDR3 is built from 15 residues. V shed 1 base and J shed 0 bases, with 10 bases lying between them.

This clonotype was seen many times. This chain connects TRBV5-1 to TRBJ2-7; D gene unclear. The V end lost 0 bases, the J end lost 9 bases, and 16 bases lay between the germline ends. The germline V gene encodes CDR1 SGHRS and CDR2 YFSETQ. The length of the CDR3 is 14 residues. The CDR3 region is CASSLGTGRVRQYF. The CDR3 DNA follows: TGCGCCAGCAGCTTGGGAACTGGCCGGGTGCGGCAGTACTTC.

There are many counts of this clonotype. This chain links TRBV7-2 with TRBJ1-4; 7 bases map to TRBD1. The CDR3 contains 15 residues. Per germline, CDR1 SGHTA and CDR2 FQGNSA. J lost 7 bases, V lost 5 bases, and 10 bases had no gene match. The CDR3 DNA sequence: TGTGCCAGCAGCCGGGGAGGGACAGAGGCTGAAAAACTGTTTTTT. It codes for CASSRGGTEAEKLFF. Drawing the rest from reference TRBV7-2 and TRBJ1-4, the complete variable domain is GAGVSQSPSNKVTEKGKDVELRCDPISGHTALYWYRQSLGQGLEFLIYFQGNSAPDKSGLPSDRFSAERTGGSVSTLTIQRTQQEDSAVYLCASSRGGTEAEKLFFGSGTQLSVL.

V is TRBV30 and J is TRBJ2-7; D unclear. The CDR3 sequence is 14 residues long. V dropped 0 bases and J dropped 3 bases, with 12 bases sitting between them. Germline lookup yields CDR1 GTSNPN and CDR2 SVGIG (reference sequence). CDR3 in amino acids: CAWSVRRRRYEQYF. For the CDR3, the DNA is TGTGCCTGGAGTGTACGTAGGCGACGCTACGAGCAGTACTTC.

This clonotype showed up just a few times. The CDR3 region is CASSSNRGDTEAFF. In DNA form, the CDR3 reads TGTGCCAGCTCATCGAACAGGGGCGACACTGAAGCTTTCTTT. The genes are TRBV18 and TRBJ1-1, with 7 bases matching TRBD1. This CDR3 is 14 amino acids long. The germline V gene encodes CDR1 KGHSH and CDR2 LQKENI. After removal of 5 bases from V and 3 bases from J, the junction contained 6 bases not matched to a gene.

CDR3 sequence reads: CASSLVVNSPLHF. The CDR3 bases are TGTGCCAGCAGCTTAGTTGTAAATTCACCCCTCCACTTT. V gene TRBV7-8 combines with J gene TRBJ1-6; D not resolved. The V end was cut by 1 base, the J end by 7 bases, with 5 bases between. Looked up from germline, CDR1 is SGHVS and CDR2 is FQNEAQ. The CDR3 covers 13 residues.

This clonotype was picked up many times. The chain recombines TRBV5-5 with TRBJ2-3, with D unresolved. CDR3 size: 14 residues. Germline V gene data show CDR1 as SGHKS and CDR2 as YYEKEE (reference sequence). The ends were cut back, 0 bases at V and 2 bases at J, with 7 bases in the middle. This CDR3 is CASSLAPVTDTQYF. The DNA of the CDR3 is TGTGCCAGCAGCTTGGCCCCAGTCACAGATACGCAGTATTTT. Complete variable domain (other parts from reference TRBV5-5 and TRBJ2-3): DAGVTQSPTHLIKTRGQQVTLRCSPISGHKSVSWYQQVLGQGPQFIFQYYEKEERGRGNFPDRFSARQFPNYSSELNVNALLLGDSALYLCASSLAPVTDTQYFGPGTRLTVL.

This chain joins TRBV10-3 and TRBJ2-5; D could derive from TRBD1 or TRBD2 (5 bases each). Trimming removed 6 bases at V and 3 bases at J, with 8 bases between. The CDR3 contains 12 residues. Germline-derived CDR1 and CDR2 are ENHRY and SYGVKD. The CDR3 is CAIRGTEETQYF. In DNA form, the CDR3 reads TGTGCCATCAGGGGGACCGAAGAGACCCAGTACTTC.

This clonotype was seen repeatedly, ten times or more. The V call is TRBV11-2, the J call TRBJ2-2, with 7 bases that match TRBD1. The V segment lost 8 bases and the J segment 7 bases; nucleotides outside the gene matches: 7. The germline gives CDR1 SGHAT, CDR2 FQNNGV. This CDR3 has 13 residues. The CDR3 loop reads CASGPTGLGELFF. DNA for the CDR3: TGTGCCAGCGGGCCGACAGGGCTCGGGGAGCTGTTTTTT.

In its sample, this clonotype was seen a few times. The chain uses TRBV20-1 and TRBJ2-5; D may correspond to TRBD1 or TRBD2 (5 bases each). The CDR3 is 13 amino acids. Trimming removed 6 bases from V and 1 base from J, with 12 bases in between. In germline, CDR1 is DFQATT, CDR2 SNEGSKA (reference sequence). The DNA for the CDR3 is TGCAGTGCCAAGCGGACAATCCAAGAGACCCAGTACTTC. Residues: CSAKRTIQETQYF.

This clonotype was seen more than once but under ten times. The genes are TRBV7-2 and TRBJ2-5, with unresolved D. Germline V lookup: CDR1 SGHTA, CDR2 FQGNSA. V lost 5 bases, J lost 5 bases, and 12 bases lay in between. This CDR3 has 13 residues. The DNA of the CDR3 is TGTGCCAGCAGCAATTTTCTGAGGGAGACCCAGTACTTC. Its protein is CASSNFLRETQYF.

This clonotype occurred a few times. CDR3 nucleotide sequence: TGTGCCAGTAGCGGCCGGGACAGGGGGTGGACTGAAGCTTTCTTT. Amino acid sequence: CASSGRDRGWTEAFF. The gene calls are TRBV19 and TRBJ1-1, with 11 bases lining up with TRBD1. Germline CDR1 is LNHDA and CDR2 is SQIVND (reference sequence). Trimming cost V 6 bases and J 5 bases; bases outside gene matches: 8. The CDR3 consists of 15 residues.

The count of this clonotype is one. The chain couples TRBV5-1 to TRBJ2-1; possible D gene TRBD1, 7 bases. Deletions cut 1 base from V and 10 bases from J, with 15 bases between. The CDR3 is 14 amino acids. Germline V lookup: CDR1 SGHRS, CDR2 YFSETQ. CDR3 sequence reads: CASSLRGRGDEQFF. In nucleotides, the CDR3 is TGCGCCAGCAGCTTGCGGGGCAGGGGGGACGAGCAGTTCTTC.